Following are 20 T cell receptor beta chains from one sample sequenced in a study of cytomegalovirus exposure and HLA in healthy donors. PCR amplification relied on 60 Vbeta primers (plus 13 Jbeta primers). Sequencing used immunoSEQ multiplex PCR; TCRdb keeps in-frame clones, though not all of them. The sample includes approximately 100,000 clones, around 60% seen only once; the top ten take approximately 3.8%. Sequenced input: PBMCs. The receptor set was obtained from a man aged 25 to 45 in good health and CMV-seropositive.

Points on this clone: At one end, the junction sequence differs from germline, possibly due to a read error. The V call is TRBV6-5, the J call TRBJ1-2; TRBD1 might be the D (6 bases). CDR1 is MNHEY and CDR2 is SVGAGI in the germline V gene. The CDR3 covers 13 residues. Here the CDR3 DNA reads TGTGCCGGCAGTAGGACAGCGGACTATGGCTACACCTTC. Translated, it gives CAGSRTADYGYTF.

This clone was detected a few times. The chain is built from TRBV7-9 and TRBJ1-3, with D hard to call. V lost 3 bases, J lost 6 bases, and 18 bases lay in between. CDR1 is SEHNR, CDR2 FQNEAQ, per germline (reference sequence). The CDR3 is 16 residues long. The CDR3 sequence: CASSLTGGLAENTIYF. CDR3 nucleotides: TGTGCCAGCAGCTTGACGGGTGGTTTAGCTGAAAACACCATATATTTT.

The chain joins TRBV27 to TRBJ2-6; D gene ambiguous. The CDR3 runs to 14 residues. Deletions cut 4 bases from V and 4 bases from J, with 8 bases between. Germline loops: CDR1 MNHEY, CDR2 SMNVEV (reference sequence). The CDR3 protein is CASSSHSGANVLTF. For the CDR3, the DNA is TGTGCCAGCAGTTCTCACTCCGGGGCCAACGTCCTGACTTTC.

The CDR3, as DNA: TGTGCCTGGAGGGATGACAGTCTTGAAGCTTTCTTT. Protein: CAWRDDSLEAFF. This rearrangement joins TRBV30 to TRBJ1-1, with a possible D match to TRBD1 (5 bases). The CDR3 totals 12 residues. V was shortened by 3 bases and J by 7 bases, with 12 bases between the two germline ends. From germline, CDR1 is GTSNPN and CDR2 SVGIG (reference sequence).

This clone has more than one count but fewer than ten. The chain has TRBV28 and TRBJ2-3, with D possibly matching TRBD2 (7 bases). The germline gives CDR1 MDHEN, CDR2 SYDVKM. V lost 6 bases and J 11 bases, leaving 15 bases between the germline ends. The CDR3 is 12 residues long. In DNA, the CDR3 is TGTGCCAGCAGCGCTGCCGGGGGGCTGCAGTATTTT. Translating it yields CASSAAGGLQYF.

The table lists this clone with a few counts. The chain has TRBV2 and TRBJ1-1; no reliable D call. The CDR3 runs to 14 residues. Germline V gene lookup returns CDR1 SNHLY and CDR2 FYNNEI. Trimming removed 7 bases at V and 0 bases at J, with 12 bases between. The DNA for the CDR3 is TGTGCCAGCATTAACGCGAGGATGAACACTGAAGCTTTCTTT. Its protein product is CASINARMNTEAFF.

V usage is TRBV5-6 and J usage is TRBJ1-1; the D is unclear. CDR3 length: 17 residues. The V end was cut by 1 base, the J end by 1 base, with 17 bases between. CDR1 SGHDT and CDR2 YYEEEE come from the germline V gene. CDR3 amino acids: CASSLTVGLLRNTEAFF. CDR3 DNA: TGTGCCAGCAGCTTGACGGTTGGACTCCTAAGGAACACTGAAGCTTTCTTT. Variable domain in full (rest from reference TRBV5-6 and TRBJ1-1): DAGVTQSPTHLIKTRGQQVTLRCSPKSGHDTVSWYQQALGQGPQFIFQYYEEEERQRGNFPDRFSGHQFPNYSSELNVNALLLGDSALYLCASSLTVGLLRNTEAFFGQGTRLTVV.

V and J are TRBV5-4 and TRBJ2-7; D unresolved. Germline V CDR1 and CDR2: SGHNT, YYREEE (reference sequence). There are 15 residues in the CDR3. Trimming took off 0 bases at V and 6 bases at J, with 16 bases between the two ends. CDR3 sequence reads: CASSLAPSLPGEQYF. The CDR3 region has the DNA TGTGCCAGCAGCTTGGCTCCTAGTCTCCCCGGCGAGCAGTACTTC.

V and J are TRBV2 and TRBJ2-5; weak D call: TRBD1 (5 bases). Germline CDR1 reads SNHLY; CDR2 reads FYNNEI. The CDR3 has 13 amino acids. Trimming cost V 6 bases and J 3 bases, with 11 bases left between them. The CDR3 DNA reads as TGTGCCAGCAGCGTTCAGGGTGAAGAGACCCAGTACTTC. Its protein is CASSVQGEETQYF.

This clone was detected once. The chain joins TRBV6-5 to TRBJ2-7, with D hard to call. The CDR3 consists of 11 residues. Germline CDR1 reads MNHEY; CDR2 reads SVGAGI. V lost 5 bases and J 6 bases, leaving 8 bases between the germline ends. The CDR3 here is CASSDAAEQYF. CDR3 coding DNA: TGTGCCAGCAGTGATGCGGCCGAGCAGTACTTC.

The J gene is TRBJ2-7, the V gene TRBV5-6; a weak D match, TRBD2 (5 bases). V gave up 4 bases and J gave up 0 bases, with 14 bases separating them. Per germline, CDR1 SGHDT and CDR2 YYEEEE. The CDR3 spans 15 residues. The CDR3 DNA reads as TGTGCCAGCAGCCCTTCTGCACTAGTCTCCTACGAGCAGTACTTC. This gives the protein CASSPSALVSYEQYF.

The chain links TRBV30 to TRBJ1-1, with D uncertain. Germline V CDR1 and CDR2: GTSNPN, SVGIG (reference sequence). CDR3 length: 16 amino acids. The V gene lost 3 bases and the J gene lost 4 bases, with 21 bases spanning the gap. CDR3 nucleotide sequence: TGTGCCTGGAGACTATCCCCGAGGGATTGGGGCACTGAAGCTTTCTTT. It is translated as CAWRLSPRDWGTEAFF. Full variable domain (outside the CDR3, taken from reference TRBV30 and TRBJ1-1): SQTIHQWPATLVQPVGSPLSLECTVEGTSNPNLYWYRQAAGRGLQLLFYSVGIGQISSEVPQNLSASRPQDRQFILSSKKLLLSDSGFYLCAWRLSPRDWGTEAFFGQGTRLTVV.

This clone was counted once. The V call is TRBV19, the J call TRBJ1-5, with TRBD1 matching over 11 bases. Germline-derived CDR1 and CDR2 are LNHDA and SQIVND (reference sequence). The CDR3 spans 13 residues. CDR3 nucleotide sequence: TGTGCGGGGGGACAGGGGGGTGATCAGCCCCAGCATTTT. Translation gives CAGGQGGDQPQHF.

The rearrangement joins TRBV29-1 to TRBJ1-2; TRBD1 agrees at 7 bases. Germline V gives CDR1 SQVTM, CDR2 ANQGSEA. The CDR3 runs to 17 residues. The junction had 16 bases not matched to a gene; V was cut back by 1 base and J by 5 bases. In nucleotides, the CDR3 is TGCAGCGTTGAAGGGGGTCTCGGGACCCCCAGGGGGTATGGCTACACCTTC. Residues: CSVEGGLGTPRGYGYTF. The full variable domain, completed using reference TRBV29-1 and TRBJ1-2, is SAVISQKPSRDICQRGTSLTIQCQVDSQVTMMFWYRQQPGQSLTLIATANQGSEATYESGFVIDKFPISRPNLTFSTLTVSNMSPEDSSIYLCSVEGGLGTPRGYGYTFGSGTRLTVV.

The chain recombines TRBV6-1 with TRBJ2-7; maybe TRBD2 (5 bases). CDR3 length: 11 residues. V dropped 5 bases and J dropped 4 bases, with 6 bases sitting between them. Germline values: CDR1 MNHNS, CDR2 SASEGT. In nucleotides, the CDR3 is TGTGCCAGCAGTACGGGGTACGAGCAGTACTTC. Its protein product is CASSTGYEQYF.

V gene TRBV2 combines with J gene TRBJ2-7; TRBD1 aligns across 9 bases. This CDR3 contains 13 residues. The junction had 3 bases not matched to a gene; V was cut back by 6 bases and J by 3 bases. Germline V CDR1 and CDR2: SNHLY, FYNNEI. CDR3 DNA sequence: TGTGCCAGCAGACCGGGACAGGGCTACGAGCAGTACTTC. Encoded protein: CASRPGQGYEQYF.

This clone is a singleton in its sample. This chain joins TRBV11-1 and TRBJ2-1; 9 nucleotides line up with TRBD2. The J segment lost 8 bases and the V segment lost 2 bases, leaving 7 bases of the junction unmatched. Germline CDR1 SGHAT, CDR2 FQDESV (reference sequence). This CDR3 has 15 residues. CDR3 in DNA: TGTGCCAGCAGCTTAAGCCTAGCGGGAAGAGATGAGCAGTTCTTC. Translated, it gives CASSLSLAGRDEQFF.

This clone was found a few times. This rearrangement joins TRBV19 to TRBJ1-2; 10 bases agree with TRBD1. The CDR3 is 16 amino acids. The germline V gene has CDR1 LNHDA and CDR2 SQIVND (reference sequence). J gave up 2 bases and V 3 bases, and 6 bases lay outside the gene matches. Written as DNA, the CDR3 is TGTGCCAGTAGTATTCTGGGGACAGGGGAAAACTATGGCTACACCTTC. Translation: CASSILGTGENYGYTF.

The gene calls are TRBV11-3 and TRBJ2-2, with unresolved D. V lost 0 bases to trimming and J lost 7 bases, with 6 bases between them. The length of the CDR3 is 13 residues. Germline CDR1 SGHNT, CDR2 YENEEA. CDR3 bases: TGTGCCAGCAGCTTAGAGACGGGCGGGGAGCTGTTTTTT. Its protein is CASSLETGGELFF. Drawing the rest from reference TRBV11-3 and TRBJ2-2, the complete variable domain is EAGVVQSPRYKIIEKKQPVAFWCNPISGHNTLYWYLQNLGQGPELLIRYENEEAVDDSQLPKDRFSAERLKGVDSTLKIQPAELGDSAVYLCASSLETGGELFFGEGSRLTVL.

The sample holds a few counts of this clone. The chain combines TRBV11-2 with TRBJ2-2; 7 bases are shared with TRBD1. There are 16 residues in the CDR3. V shed 4 bases, J shed 0 bases, and the junction held 5 bases outside the gene matches. Germline loops: CDR1 SGHAT, CDR2 FQNNGV. The CDR3 is CASSSTGETNTGELFF. The CDR3 DNA reads TGTGCCAGCAGCTCTACAGGGGAGACGAACACCGGGGAGCTGTTTTTT. Variable domain in full (rest from reference TRBV11-2 and TRBJ2-2): EAGVAQSPRYKIIEKRQSVAFWCNPISGHATLYWYQQILGQGPKLLIQFQNNGVVDDSQLPKDRFSAERLKGVDSTLKIQPAKLEDSAVYLCASSSTGETNTGELFFGEGSRLTVL.